The rows below give T cell receptor beta chains drawn from one sample of a study of blood T cell repertoires in COVID-19. Libraries were prepared by immunoSEQ multiplex PCR; TCRdb keeps only in-frame clonotypes and omits some of them. This table holds 200,000 or so clones, 88% found once. Sequences were obtained from PBMCs or T cells enriched from blood (not recorded which). These receptors were collected from a woman aged 40 to 49 with acute COVID-19. Each CDR3 is given with its conserved first and last residue. Each record gives: clone size, D gene, J gene, V gene, CDR3 protein. D genes are given only for firm matches. A clone size is listed for some rows: how often the clone was seen (once, few, many), or a class if it is expanded.

NA NA TRBJ2-2 TRBV11-2 CASSSLGSSNTGELFF
NA NA TRBJ2-3 TRBV24-1 CATSDPASDTQYF
NA TRBD2 TRBJ2-1 TRBV30 CAWSGGTSGPRRVNEQFF
NA NA TRBJ2-1 TRBV11-3 CASSFGLVNEQFF
NA NA TRBJ1-2 TRBV6-2/TRBV6-3 CASSYLQDRPSPF
NA NA TRBJ2-1 TRBV20-1 CSASSRIASSYNEQFF
NA NA TRBJ2-1 TRBV27 CATSPTEVVNEQFF
NA TRBD2 TRBJ2-3 TRBV14 CASSQGAGSTDTQYF
NA NA TRBJ1-2 TRBV7-9 CASSLNGPYGYTF
NA TRBD1 TRBJ1-1 TRBV12-5 CASGNTGGTEAFF
NA TRBD1 TRBJ2-3 TRBV5-1 CASSLLTGASTDTQYF
NA NA TRBJ1-4 TRBV2 CASSGQLLNEKLFF
NA TRBD2 TRBJ2-1 TRBV7-2 CASSGSGLAGGRLGNEQFF
once NA TRBJ2-5 TRBV11-3 CASSFFATSPQYF
NA NA TRBJ2-5 TRBV3-1/TRBV3-2 CASSLWKGSLSETQYF
NA NA TRBJ1-3 TRBV6-6 CASSYVGRGGNTIYF
NA NA TRBJ1-1 TRBV19 CATRGGLGDTEAFF
few NA TRBJ1-1 TRBV30 CAWSVATGDMNTEAFF
NA NA TRBJ2-1 TRBV5-4 CASSLGQYNEQFF
NA TRBD1 TRBJ1-4 TRBV25-1 CASSESGGEKLFF
NA NA TRBJ2-1 TRBV5-1 CASSLTAGSNEQFF
NA TRBD2 TRBJ2-7 TRBV6-2/TRBV6-3 CASSYLGLAGEQYF
NA TRBD1 TRBJ1-2 TRBV27 CASRPSGTGSGGYTF
NA NA TRBJ1-1 TRBV6-5 CASSYREGTNTEAFF
NA NA TRBJ2-1 TRBV2 CASSRDLTYNEQFF
NA NA TRBJ1-1 TRBV6-5 CASSRLLRDTEAFF
NA NA TRBJ2-2 TRBV6-4 CASSPQRRTGELFF
few TRBD1 TRBJ2-1 TRBV11-3 CASSNNRGHEQFF
NA TRBD1 TRBJ1-3 TRBV6-5 CASSYVRQGGGNTIYF
NA TRBD1 TRBJ2-7 TRBV23-1 CASSQSEGKTGLVEQYF
NA NA TRBJ2-2 TRBV10-1 CASSDLEHTGELFF
NA NA TRBJ2-5 TRBV24-1 CATSGLQQGPPETQYF
NA NA TRBJ2-3 TRBV19 CASSIRPRGRTDTQYF
NA TRBD1 TRBJ1-2 TRBV7-2 CASSYPGQGYYTF
NA NA TRBJ2-2 TRBV7-9 CASSLGRMTGELFF